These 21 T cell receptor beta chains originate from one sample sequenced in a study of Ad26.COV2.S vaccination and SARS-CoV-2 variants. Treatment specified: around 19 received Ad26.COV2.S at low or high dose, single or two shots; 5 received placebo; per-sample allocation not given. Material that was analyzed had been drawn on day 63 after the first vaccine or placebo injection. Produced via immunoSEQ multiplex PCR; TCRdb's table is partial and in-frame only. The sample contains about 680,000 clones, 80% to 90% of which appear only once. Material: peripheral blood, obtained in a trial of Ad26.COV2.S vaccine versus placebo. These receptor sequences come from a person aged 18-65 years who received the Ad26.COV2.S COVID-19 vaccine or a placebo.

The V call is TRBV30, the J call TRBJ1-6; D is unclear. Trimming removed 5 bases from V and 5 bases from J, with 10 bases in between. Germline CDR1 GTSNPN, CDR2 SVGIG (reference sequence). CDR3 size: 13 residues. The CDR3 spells CAWSHINNSPLHF. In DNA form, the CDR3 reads TGTGCCTGGTCCCACATCAATAATTCACCCCTCCACTTT.

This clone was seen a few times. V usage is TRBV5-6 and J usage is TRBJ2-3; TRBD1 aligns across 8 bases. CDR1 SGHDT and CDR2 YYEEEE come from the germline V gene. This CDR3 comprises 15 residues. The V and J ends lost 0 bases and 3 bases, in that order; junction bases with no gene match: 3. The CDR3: CASSLAGGRTDTQYF. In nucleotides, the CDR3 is TGTGCCAGCAGCTTGGCAGGGGGCAGGACAGATACGCAGTATTTT.

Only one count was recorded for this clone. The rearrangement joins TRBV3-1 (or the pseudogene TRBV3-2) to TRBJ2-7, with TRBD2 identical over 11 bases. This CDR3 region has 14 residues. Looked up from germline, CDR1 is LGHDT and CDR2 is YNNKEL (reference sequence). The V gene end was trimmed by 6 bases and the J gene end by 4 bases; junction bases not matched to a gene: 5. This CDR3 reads CASSQGLAEYEQYF. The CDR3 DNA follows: TGTGCCAGCAGTCAGGGACTAGCGGAGTACGAGCAGTACTTC.

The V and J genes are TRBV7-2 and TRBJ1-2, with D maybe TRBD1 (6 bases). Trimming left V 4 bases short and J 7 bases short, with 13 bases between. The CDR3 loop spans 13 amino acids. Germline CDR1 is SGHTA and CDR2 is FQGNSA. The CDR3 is CASSSGTILGYTF. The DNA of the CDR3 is TGTGCCAGCAGCTCGGGGACAATTCTTGGCTACACCTTC.

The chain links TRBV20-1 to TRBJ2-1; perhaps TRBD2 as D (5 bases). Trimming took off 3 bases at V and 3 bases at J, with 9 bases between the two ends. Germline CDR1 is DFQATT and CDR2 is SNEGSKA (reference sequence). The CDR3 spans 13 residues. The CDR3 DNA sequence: TGCAGTGCTAGTATACTAGGCTACAATGAGCAGTTCTTC. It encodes CSASILGYNEQFF.

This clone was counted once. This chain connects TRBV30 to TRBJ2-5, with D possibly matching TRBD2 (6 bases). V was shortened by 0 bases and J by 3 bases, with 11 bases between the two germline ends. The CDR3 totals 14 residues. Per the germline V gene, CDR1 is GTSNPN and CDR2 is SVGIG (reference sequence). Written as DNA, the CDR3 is TGTGCCTGGAGTGTTAGCGGCGGTAAAGAGACCCAGTACTTC. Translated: CAWSVSGGKETQYF.

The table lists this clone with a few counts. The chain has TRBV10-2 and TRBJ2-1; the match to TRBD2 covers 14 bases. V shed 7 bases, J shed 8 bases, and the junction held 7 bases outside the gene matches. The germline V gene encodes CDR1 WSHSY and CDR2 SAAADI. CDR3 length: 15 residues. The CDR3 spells CASTGLAGGADEQFF. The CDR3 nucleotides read TGCGCCAGCACTGGACTAGCGGGAGGAGCCGATGAGCAGTTCTTC.

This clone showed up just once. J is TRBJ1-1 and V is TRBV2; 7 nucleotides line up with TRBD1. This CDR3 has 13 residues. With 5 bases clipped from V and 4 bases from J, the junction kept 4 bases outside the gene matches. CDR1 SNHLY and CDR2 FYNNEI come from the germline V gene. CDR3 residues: CASSIDRATEAFF. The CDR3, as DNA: TGTGCCAGCAGTATTGACAGGGCCACTGAAGCTTTCTTT.

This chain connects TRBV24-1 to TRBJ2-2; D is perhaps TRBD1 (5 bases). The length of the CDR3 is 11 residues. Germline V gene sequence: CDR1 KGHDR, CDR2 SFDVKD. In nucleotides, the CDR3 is TGTGCACACAGCAGGGTCGGGGAGCTGTTTTTT. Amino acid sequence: CAHSRVGELFF.

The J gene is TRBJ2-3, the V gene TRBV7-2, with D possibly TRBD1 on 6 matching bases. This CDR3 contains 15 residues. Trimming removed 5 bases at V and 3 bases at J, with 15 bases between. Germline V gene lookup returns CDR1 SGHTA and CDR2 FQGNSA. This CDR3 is CASSRGDTRTDTQYF. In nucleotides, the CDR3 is TGTGCCAGCAGCCGTGGGGACACCCGGACAGATACGCAGTATTTT.

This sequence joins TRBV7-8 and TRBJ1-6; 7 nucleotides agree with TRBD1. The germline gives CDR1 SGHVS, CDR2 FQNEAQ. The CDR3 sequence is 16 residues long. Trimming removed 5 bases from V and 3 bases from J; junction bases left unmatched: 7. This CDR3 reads CASSVGDSHYNSPLHF. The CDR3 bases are TGTGCCAGCAGCGTAGGGGACAGCCACTATAATTCACCCCTCCACTTT.

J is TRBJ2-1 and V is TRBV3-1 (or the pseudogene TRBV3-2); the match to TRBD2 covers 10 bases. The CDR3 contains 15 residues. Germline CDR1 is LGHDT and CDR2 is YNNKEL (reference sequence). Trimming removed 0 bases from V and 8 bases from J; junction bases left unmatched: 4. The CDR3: CASSQESGGAYEQFF. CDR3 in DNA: TGTGCCAGCAGCCAAGAAAGCGGGGGGGCGTATGAGCAGTTCTTC.

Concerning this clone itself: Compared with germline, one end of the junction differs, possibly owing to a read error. The CDR3 nucleotides are TGTGCCGGCAGCTCCTCTAACTCTGGGGCCAACGTCCTGACTTTC. Translated, it gives CAGSSSNSGANVLTF. The V call is TRBV6-5, the J call TRBJ2-6; D is ambiguous. The CDR3 totals 15 residues. Germline loops: CDR1 MNHEY, CDR2 SVGAGI.

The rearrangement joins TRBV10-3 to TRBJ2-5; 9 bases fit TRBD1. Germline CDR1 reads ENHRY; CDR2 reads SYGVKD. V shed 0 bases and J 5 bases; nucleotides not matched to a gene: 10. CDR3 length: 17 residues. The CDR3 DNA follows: TGTGCCATCAGTGAGTCGCGGGGACAGGGTCCGGGGGAGACCCAGTACTTC. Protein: CAISESRGQGPGETQYF.

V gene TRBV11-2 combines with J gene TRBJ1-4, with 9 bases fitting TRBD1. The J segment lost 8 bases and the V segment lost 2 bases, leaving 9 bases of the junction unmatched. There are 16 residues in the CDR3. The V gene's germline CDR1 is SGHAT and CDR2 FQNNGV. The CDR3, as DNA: TGTGCCAGCAGCTTACCCTTTAGACAGGGGGGGGAAAAACTGTTTTTT. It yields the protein CASSLPFRQGGEKLFF.

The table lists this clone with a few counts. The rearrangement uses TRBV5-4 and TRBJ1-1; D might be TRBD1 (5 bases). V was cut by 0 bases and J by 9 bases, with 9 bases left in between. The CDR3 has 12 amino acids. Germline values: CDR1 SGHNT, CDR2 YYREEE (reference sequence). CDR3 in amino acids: CASSLDGGKAFF. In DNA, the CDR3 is TGTGCCAGCAGCTTGGATGGGGGGAAAGCTTTCTTT. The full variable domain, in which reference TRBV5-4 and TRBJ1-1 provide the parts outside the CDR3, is ETGVTQSPTHLIKTRGQQVTLRCSSQSGHNTVSWYQQALGQGPQFIFQYYREEENGRGNFPPRFSGLQFPNYSSELNVNALELDDSALYLCASSLDGGKAFFGQGTRLTVV.

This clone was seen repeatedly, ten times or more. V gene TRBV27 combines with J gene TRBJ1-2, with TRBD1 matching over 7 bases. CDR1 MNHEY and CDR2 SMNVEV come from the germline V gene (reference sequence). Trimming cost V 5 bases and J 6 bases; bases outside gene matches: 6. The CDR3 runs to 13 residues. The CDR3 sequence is CASSIRGENGYTF. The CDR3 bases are TGTGCCAGCAGTATCAGGGGGGAGAATGGCTACACCTTC.

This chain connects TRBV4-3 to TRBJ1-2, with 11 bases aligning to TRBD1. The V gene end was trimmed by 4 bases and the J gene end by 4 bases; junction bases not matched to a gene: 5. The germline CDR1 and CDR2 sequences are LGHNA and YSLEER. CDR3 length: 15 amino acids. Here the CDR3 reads CASSPGTGGFYGYTF. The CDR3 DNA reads TGCGCCAGCAGCCCCGGGACAGGGGGATTCTATGGCTACACCTTC.

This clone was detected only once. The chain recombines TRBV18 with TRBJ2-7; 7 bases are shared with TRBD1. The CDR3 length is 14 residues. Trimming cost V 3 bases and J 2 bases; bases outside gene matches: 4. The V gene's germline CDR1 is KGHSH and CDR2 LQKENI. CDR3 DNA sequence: TGTGCCAGCTCACCCGGGACAGAGGCCTACGAGCAGTACTTC. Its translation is CASSPGTEAYEQYF.

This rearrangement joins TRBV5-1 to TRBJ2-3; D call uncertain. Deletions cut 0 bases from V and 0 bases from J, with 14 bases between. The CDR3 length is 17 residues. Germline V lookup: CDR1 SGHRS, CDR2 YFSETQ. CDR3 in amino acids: CASSLEAARPSTDTQYF. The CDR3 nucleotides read TGCGCCAGCAGCTTGGAAGCAGCTCGCCCTAGCACAGATACGCAGTATTTT.

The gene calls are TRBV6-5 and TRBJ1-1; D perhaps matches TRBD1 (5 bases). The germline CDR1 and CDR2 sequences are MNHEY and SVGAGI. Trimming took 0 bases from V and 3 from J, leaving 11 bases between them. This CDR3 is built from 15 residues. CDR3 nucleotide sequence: TGTGCCAGCAGTTACTCTAGGGGATCCGACACTGAAGCTTTCTTT. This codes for CASSYSRGSDTEAFF.